The clone carrying this T cell receptor (beta chain) was counted between two and nine times. The target antigen is unknown. The sample is drawn from a study of CD8 T cells in ankylosing spondylitis. Notes on the study in general: Disease-linked clones were reportedly significantly enriched in matched ankylosing spondylitis synovial fluid. Apparently characteristic of ankylosing spondylitis blood was a TCR beta motif (roughly 8 highly homologous variants). Some of the motif variants had earlier been found in reactive arthritis patients' fluid and blood.

TCR beta libraries were made by quantitative 5'-RACE with molecular barcodes. One entry per CDR3 protein results from TCRdb running MiXCR on the 5' RACE reads. The sample consists of 350,000 or so distinct CDR3 sequences, 14% to 15% of them appearing once. The CDR3 consists of 13 residues. CDR1 MGHDK and CDR2 SYGVNS come from the germline V gene. J gave up 5 bases and V 4 bases, and 4 bases lay outside the gene matches. The sample was blood, either unsorted or a sorted T cell fraction (not recorded which). V usage is TRBV25-1 and J usage is TRBJ1-1; 7 bases match TRBD1. The sequence was obtained from a male donor with ankylosing spondylitis or in good health (not recorded which). As DNA, the CDR3 is TGTGCCAGCAGTGTCAGGGGGGATACTGAAGCTTTCTTT. It codes for CASSVRGDTEAFF.